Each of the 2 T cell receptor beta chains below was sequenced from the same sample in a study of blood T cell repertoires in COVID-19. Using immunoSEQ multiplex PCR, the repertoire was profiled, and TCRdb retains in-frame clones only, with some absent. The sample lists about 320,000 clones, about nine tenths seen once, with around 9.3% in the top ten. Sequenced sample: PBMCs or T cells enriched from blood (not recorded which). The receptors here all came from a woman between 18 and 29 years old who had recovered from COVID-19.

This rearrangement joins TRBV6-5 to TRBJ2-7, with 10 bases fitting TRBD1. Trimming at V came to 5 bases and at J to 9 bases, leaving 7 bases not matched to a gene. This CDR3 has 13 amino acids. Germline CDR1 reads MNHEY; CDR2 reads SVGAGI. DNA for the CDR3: TGTGCCAGCAGTCAACGGGACAGGGGTTGGCAGTACTTC. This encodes CASSQRDRGWQYF.

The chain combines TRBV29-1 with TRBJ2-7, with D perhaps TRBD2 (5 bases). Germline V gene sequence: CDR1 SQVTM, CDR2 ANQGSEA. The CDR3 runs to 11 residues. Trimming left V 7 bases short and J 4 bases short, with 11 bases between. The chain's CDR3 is CSGGSGYEQYF. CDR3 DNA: TGCAGCGGAGGGTCGGGGTACGAGCAGTACTTC.